What follows are 8 T cell receptor beta chains derived from one specimen sequenced in a study of T cell responses to AZD1222 COVID-19 vaccine. Data came from immunoSEQ multiplex PCR; TCRdb stores just in-frame clones and leaves some out. This table holds 90,000 to 100,000 clones, approximately 84% found once. The sample in question was peripheral blood, obtained 28 days after the second AZD1222 dose. The receptor source for this set is an adult who received the AZD1222 COVID-19 vaccine.

The V call is TRBV6-5, the J call TRBJ1-3; no definite D call. Trimming removed 8 bases at V and 0 bases at J, with 8 bases between. CDR3 length equals 13 residues. In germline, CDR1 is MNHEY, CDR2 SVGAGI. CDR3 residues: CASSWGSGNTIYF. CDR3 bases: TGTGCCAGCTCCTGGGGCTCTGGAAACACCATATATTTT.

The chain has TRBV9 and TRBJ2-5; 8 bases line up with TRBD1. The V and J ends lost 4 bases and 7 bases, in that order; junction bases with no gene match: 9. There are 14 residues in the CDR3. Looked up from germline, CDR1 is SGDLS and CDR2 is YYNGEE. CDR3 nucleotides: TGTGCCAGCAGCCCCCGACAGGGGTTGGGGACCCAGTACTTC. Translating gives CASSPRQGLGTQYF.

This sequence joins TRBV9 and TRBJ1-1; D call uncertain. The V end was cut by 5 bases, the J end by 1 base, with 9 bases between. This CDR3 contains 13 residues. Germline V gene lookup returns CDR1 SGDLS and CDR2 YYNGEE. The CDR3 DNA reads as TGTGCCAGCAGTCCCCGGAGGAACACTGAAGCTTTCTTT. Translation gives CASSPRRNTEAFF.

The chain links TRBV4-3 to TRBJ2-3; D is unresolved. CDR1 and CDR2 from the germline V gene are LGHNA and YSLEER. Trimming took off 11 bases at V and 5 bases at J, with 20 bases between the two ends. The CDR3 has 14 residues. CDR3 sequence (DNA): TGCGCCGGCCCAATAAAAGAAGGCGTAGATACGCAGTATTTT. Residues: CAGPIKEGVDTQYF.

The J gene is TRBJ2-1, the V gene TRBV7-3; the D is unclear. The CDR3 runs to 12 residues. The V gene lost 3 bases and the J gene lost 9 bases, with 9 bases spanning the gap. Germline loops: CDR1 SGHTA, CDR2 FQGTGA. The CDR3 region is CASSFSGGEQFF. Written as DNA, the CDR3 is TGTGCCAGCAGCTTCAGTGGCGGTGAGCAGTTCTTC.

The V and J genes are TRBV5-6 and TRBJ2-3, with D unclear. CDR1 is SGHDT and CDR2 is YYEEEE in the germline V gene. The CDR3 loop spans 13 amino acids. V lost 3 bases and J 3 bases, leaving 8 bases between the germline ends. As DNA, the CDR3 is TGTGCCAGCAGCTCTCAAGGGACAGATACGCAGTATTTT. This translates into CASSSQGTDTQYF.

This chain uses TRBV6-2 or TRBV6-3 with TRBJ2-3; 8 positions agree with TRBD2. The ends lost 5 bases at V and 0 bases at J; junction bases unmatched: 7. The CDR3 extends over 16 amino acids. Per the germline V gene, CDR1 is MNHEY and CDR2 is SVGEGT. CDR3 in amino acids: CASSSGGPASTDTQYF. CDR3 DNA sequence: TGTGCCAGCAGTAGCGGGGGCCCTGCTAGCACAGATACGCAGTATTTT.

Written as DNA, the CDR3 is TGTGCCAGCAGCTTTCGACAGGGGGGGAACACCGGGGAGCTGTTTTTT. It yields the protein CASSFRQGGNTGELFF. The chain links TRBV5-4 to TRBJ2-2, with 9 bases fitting TRBD1. Per germline, CDR1 SGHNT and CDR2 YYREEE (reference sequence). The CDR3 spans 16 residues. V was pared by 2 bases and J by 1 base, with 3 bases of the junction left unmatched. Full variable domain (outside the CDR3, taken from reference TRBV5-4 and TRBJ2-2): ETGVTQSPTHLIKTRGQQVTLRCSSQSGHNTVSWYQQALGQGPQFIFQYYREEENGRGNFPPRFSGLQFPNYSSELNVNALELDDSALYLCASSFRQGGNTGELFFGEGSRLTVL.